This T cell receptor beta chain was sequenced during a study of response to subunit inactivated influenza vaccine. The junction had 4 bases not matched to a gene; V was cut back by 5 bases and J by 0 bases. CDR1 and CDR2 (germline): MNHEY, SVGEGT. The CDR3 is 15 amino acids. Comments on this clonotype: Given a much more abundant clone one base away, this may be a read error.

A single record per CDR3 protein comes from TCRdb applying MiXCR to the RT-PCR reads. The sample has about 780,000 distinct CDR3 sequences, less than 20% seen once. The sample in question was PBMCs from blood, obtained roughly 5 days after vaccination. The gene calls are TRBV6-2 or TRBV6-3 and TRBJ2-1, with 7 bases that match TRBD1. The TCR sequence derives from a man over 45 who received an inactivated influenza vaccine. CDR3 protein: CASSRDRFSYNEQFF. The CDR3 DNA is TGTGCCAGCAGTAGGGACAGATTCTCCTACAATGAGCAGTTCTTC.